A selection of T cell receptor beta chains follows, all from one sample in a study of cytomegalovirus exposure and HLA in healthy donors. Using immunoSEQ multiplex PCR, the repertoire was profiled, and TCRdb retains in-frame clones only, with some absent. This sample has 70,000 or so clones, with more than 80% found just once. The specimen was PBMCs. These receptor sequences come from a woman aged 30 to 39 in good health and CMV-seronegative. The CDR3 runs from the conserved cysteine through the conserved F or W. D genes are given only for firm matches. A row's size may be missing; if present it is once, few, many or a size class.

abundance	len	v_gene	j_gene	d_gene	CDR3nt	CDR3aa
.	16	TRBV10-3	TRBJ2-3	TRBD2	TGTGCCACGACGGGACTAGCGGGAGGTAGCACAGATACGCAGTATTTT	CATTGLAGGSTDTQYF
.	16	TRBV6-4	TRBJ2-2	TRBD1	TGTGCCAGCAGTGAGTCCGGGACAGGCGGCACCGGGGAGCTGTTTTTT	CASSESGTGGTGELFF
.	16	TRBV9	TRBJ2-5	.	TGTGCCAGCAGCGTAGACGGCGGGGCCCAGGGAGAGACCCAGTACTTC	CASSVDGGAQGETQYF
.	15	TRBV6-1	TRBJ2-7	.	TGTGCCAGCAGCCTGGGGGCGGGAGTAGAAAACGAGCAGTACTTC	CASSLGAGVENEQYF
.	14	TRBV7-2	TRBJ2-5	TRBD2	TGTGCCAGCAGCTTCTTAGCGGGACAAGAGACCCAGTACTTC	CASSFLAGQETQYF
.	12	TRBV7-9	TRBJ1-5	TRBD1	TGTGCCAGCAGCCCAGGGGGTCAGCCCCAGCATTTT	CASSPGGQPQHF
.	14	TRBV7-9	TRBJ2-3	TRBD2	TGTGCCAGCAGCCCCGTGACTAGCGGGAGTATGCAGTATTTT	CASSPVTSGSMQYF
few	17	TRBV5-1	TRBJ1-1	TRBD1	TGCGCCAGCAGCTTGGCCCCGGGACAGGGGGCTTCCGCTGAAGCTTTCTTT	CASSLAPGQGASAEAFF
.	14	TRBV5-4	TRBJ1-2	TRBD1	TGTGCCAGCAAAAAAACAGGGGAAGGGTATGGCTACACCTTC	CASKKTGEGYGYTF
.	13	TRBV7-9	TRBJ1-2	.	TGTGCCAGCAGCCGTACCCTATCCTATGGCTACACCTTC	CASSRTLSYGYTF
.	14	TRBV10-3	TRBJ2-5	TRBD2	TGTGCCATCTCCCTAGCGGGAAACCAAGAGACCCAGTACTTC	CAISLAGNQETQYF
.	16	TRBV30	TRBJ2-6	.	TGTGCCTGGACTCGTTCCCGGAACTATGGGGCCAACGTCCTGACTTTC	CAWTRSRNYGANVLTF
.	20	TRBV23-1	TRBJ2-1	TRBD2	TGCGCCAGCAGCCCAAGGAAGGCTAGCGGGAGGAAGAGCTCCTACAATGAGCAGTTCTTC	CASSPRKASGRKSSYNEQFF
.	15	TRBV6-1	TRBJ2-7	.	TGTGCCAGCAGTGAAACCCCAAGGGGGGGGAGTGAGCAGTACTTC	CASSETPRGGSEQYF
few	14	TRBV28	TRBJ1-2	TRBD1	TGTGCCAGCAGCTCTAACCCAGGGGGCAGGGGCTACACCTTC	CASSSNPGGRGYTF
.	17	TRBV7-3	TRBJ2-1	.	TGTGCCAGCAGCACATCGGGACTCTCCGCGGGGTACAATGAGCAGTTCTTC	CASSTSGLSAGYNEQFF
.	15	TRBV7-3	TRBJ2-3	.	TGTGCCAGCAGCTTAGGGGCGGCTACCACAGATACGCAGTATTTT	CASSLGAATTDTQYF
.	14	TRBV27	TRBJ1-2	.	TGTGCCAGCAGAGATTGGGGGGGGAAGGGCGGCTACACCTTC	CASRDWGGKGGYTF
.	16	TRBV19	TRBJ2-1	TRBD2	TGTGCCAGTAGTACCCCTAGCGGGAGGGCCCACAATGAGCAGTTCTTC	CASSTPSGRAHNEQFF
.	15	TRBV9	TRBJ1-2	TRBD1	TGTGCCAGCAGCATAGGGGACAGCAGCCCCTATGGCTACACCTTC	CASSIGDSSPYGYTF
.	13	TRBV18	TRBJ2-7	.	TGTGCCAGCTCACCAAGTAGGGAGCGGGAGCAGTACTTC	CASSPSREREQYF
.	15	TRBV9	TRBJ1-1	TRBD1	TGTGCCAGCAGCGTACAGACAGGGGGTTTACCGGAAGCTTTCTTT	CASSVQTGGLPEAFF
.	18	TRBV23-1	TRBJ1-1	TRBD1	TGCGCCAGCCGTCAATCGGCATTTCCGGGACAGGGAAACACTGAAGCTTTCTTT	CASRQSAFPGQGNTEAFF
.	16	TRBV5-1	TRBJ2-2	TRBD2	TGCGCCAGCAGCTTGCGCAGCGGGAGGGCCGTCGGGGAGCTGTTTTTT	CASSLRSGRAVGELFF
once	16	TRBV6-1	TRBJ1-4	.	TGTGCCAGCAGTGAACAATGGGGCGCAGCTAATGAAAAACTGTTTTTT	CASSEQWGAANEKLFF